The clone carrying this T cell receptor beta chain was seen a single time. These data are taken from a study of T cell changes during pregnancy in multiple sclerosis. The V end lost 5 bases, the J end lost 1 base, and 5 bases lay between the germline ends. Germline V CDR1 and CDR2: WSHSY, SAAADI. The CDR3 is 12 residues long. Produced via immunoSEQ multiplex PCR; TCRdb's table is partial and in-frame only. The sample consists of over 70,000 clones, approximately 89% of them appearing once. This TCR came from a female donor in good health, enrolled as a control in a pregnancy study. The sequencing here drew on peripheral blood, taken in the first trimester of pregnancy. The chain recombines TRBV10-2 with TRBJ1-1, with no clear D. The DNA of the CDR3 is TGCGCCAGCAGTCCCGGGAACACTGAAGCTTTCTTT. Protein: CASSPGNTEAFF.